Below are 22 T cell receptor beta chains sequenced from a single sample in a study of OX40 agonist ivuxolimab in advanced cancers. TCRdb keeps only in-frame clones here, not all; method: immunoSEQ multiplex PCR. The table shows 72,000 or so clones, with roughly 80% occurring only once. The source material was CD4+ or CD8+ T cells sorted from blood, sampled in a trial of the OX40 agonist ivuxolimab. These receptors all come from an adult with an advanced solid tumor such as melanoma, head and neck, liver or kidney cancer.

V gene TRBV6-1 combines with J gene TRBJ1-2; TRBD1 might be the D (5 bases). Looked up from germline, CDR1 is MNHNS and CDR2 is SASEGT. V was clipped by 2 bases and J by 4 bases, with 14 bases between them. The CDR3 is 15 residues long. CDR3 in amino acids: CASSEWEGRGYGYTF. The CDR3 DNA reads as TGTGCCAGCAGTGAATGGGAGGGACGGGGCTATGGCTACACCTTC.

V usage is TRBV5-1 and J usage is TRBJ1-2; TRBD1 matches at 8 bases. Trimming took 1 base from V and 6 from J; bases not matched to a gene: 8. Germline-derived CDR1 and CDR2 are SGHRS and YFSETQ. This CDR3 region has 15 residues. CDR3 sequence: CASSLQSGGVNGYTF. CDR3 sequence (DNA): TGCGCCAGCAGCTTGCAGTCAGGGGGCGTCAATGGCTACACCTTC.

The sample holds one count of this clone. The chain carries TRBV30 and TRBJ2-7, with D uncertain. V shed 0 bases and J shed 6 bases, with 12 bases lying between them. Looked up from germline, CDR1 is GTSNPN and CDR2 is SVGIG (reference sequence). This CDR3 is 13 amino acids long. CDR3 region: CAWSVLNAGEQYF. DNA for the CDR3: TGTGCCTGGAGTGTACTAAACGCCGGCGAGCAGTACTTC.

The chain combines TRBV7-2 with TRBJ2-2, with D unclear. Germline CDR1 is SGHTA and CDR2 is FQGNSA. With 5 bases removed from V and 2 bases from J, the gap between germline ends came to 12 bases. This CDR3 is built from 15 residues. CDR3 region: CASSLQKGNTGELFF. The CDR3 DNA follows: TGTGCCAGCAGCCTACAAAAAGGAAACACCGGGGAGCTGTTTTTT.

The CDR3 nucleotides are TGTGCCAGCAGTTTGCTCCTGACAAACTACGAGCAGTACTTC. Its translation: CASSLLLTNYEQYF. The V call is TRBV28, the J call TRBJ2-7; D is ambiguous. Per germline, CDR1 MDHEN and CDR2 SYDVKM. The CDR3 sequence is 14 residues long. V lost 3 bases and J 3 bases, leaving 12 bases between the germline ends.

CDR3: CASSPQGYRETQYF. DNA of the CDR3: TGTGCCAGCTCACCACAAGGATATCGAGAGACCCAGTACTTC. V gene TRBV18 combines with J gene TRBJ2-5; D ambiguous. CDR1 is KGHSH and CDR2 is LQKENI in the germline V gene. V was clipped by 1 base and J by 4 bases, with 10 bases between them. The CDR3 length is 14 residues. Based on the CDR3 plus reference TRBV18 and TRBJ2-5, the full variable domain is NAGVMQNPRHLVRRRGQEARLRCSPMKGHSHVYWYRQLPEEGLKFMVYLQKENIIDESGMPKERFSAEFPKEGPSILRIQQVVRGDSAAYFCASSPQGYRETQYFGPGTRLLVL.

The V call is TRBV4-2, the J call TRBJ1-1, with 8 bases aligning to TRBD1. The CDR3 is 14 amino acids. With 4 bases clipped from V and 7 bases from J, the junction kept 8 bases outside the gene matches. Germline V gene data show CDR1 as LGHNA and CDR2 as YNFKEQ. The CDR3 reads CASSPSGQGDEAFF. The CDR3 DNA reads TGTGCCAGCAGCCCTTCCGGACAGGGTGATGAAGCTTTCTTT.

The rearrangement joins TRBV11-3 to TRBJ2-3; maybe TRBD2 (5 bases). Per germline, CDR1 SGHNT and CDR2 YENEEA. This CDR3 contains 17 residues. V was shortened by 6 bases and J by 0 bases, with 19 bases between the two germline ends. The chain's CDR3 is CASSFTLGAGSTDTQYF. For the CDR3, the DNA is TGTGCCAGCAGTTTTACGTTGGGAGCAGGTAGCACAGATACGCAGTATTTT.

The chain employs TRBV13 and TRBJ2-1, with unresolved D. The CDR3 is made up of 15 amino acids. Trimming stripped 5 bases from V and 4 bases from J, with 15 bases between. Germline CDR1 reads PRHDT; CDR2 reads FYEKMQ (reference sequence). The CDR3 spells CASSTTLSRYNEQFF. The CDR3 coding sequence is TGTGCCAGCAGCACCACACTGAGCCGATACAATGAGCAGTTCTTC.

The chain joins TRBV19 to TRBJ2-2; D unresolved. The CDR3 totals 14 residues. The germline V gene has CDR1 LNHDA and CDR2 SQIVND (reference sequence). Trimming took 3 bases from V and 2 from J, leaving 7 bases between them. The CDR3 region is CASSISPNTGELFF. The CDR3 nucleotides are TGTGCCAGTAGTATTTCACCTAACACCGGGGAGCTGTTTTTT.

This chain joins TRBV5-1 and TRBJ2-7, with TRBD1 matching over 10 bases. The CDR3 has 15 residues. CDR1 is SGHRS and CDR2 is YFSETQ in the germline V gene. V lost 0 bases, J lost 2 bases, and 2 bases stayed unmatched. This CDR3 reads CASSLGGQGTYEQYF. In nucleotides, the CDR3 is TGCGCCAGCAGCTTGGGGGGACAGGGGACCTACGAGCAGTACTTC.

As to this clone: Other DNA sequences from this sample encode an identical CDR3 as well. The chain links TRBV30 to TRBJ2-1; no clear D gene. V lost 0 bases, J lost 6 bases, and 6 bases lay in between. This CDR3 has 12 amino acids. Germline CDR1 and CDR2: GTSNPN and SVGIG (reference sequence). The CDR3 reads CAWSVTGNEQFF. DNA of the CDR3: TGTGCCTGGAGTGTTACGGGCAATGAGCAGTTCTTC.

This rearrangement joins TRBV29-1 to TRBJ1-1, with D possibly TRBD1 on 5 matching bases. This CDR3 comprises 13 residues. Germline CDR1 is SQVTM and CDR2 is ANQGSEA. V shed 7 bases and J shed 1 base, with 13 bases lying between them. This CDR3 is CSGWGVKNTEAFF. The CDR3, as DNA: TGCAGCGGGTGGGGGGTCAAGAACACTGAAGCTTTCTTT.

This rearrangement joins TRBV29-1 to TRBJ2-3, with D possibly TRBD2 on 6 matching bases. Germline V CDR1 and CDR2: SQVTM, ANQGSEA. V lost 7 bases and J 0 bases, leaving 17 bases between the germline ends. The CDR3 runs 15 residues. The CDR3: CSAGRLAPSTDTQYF. The CDR3 region has the DNA TGCAGCGCGGGCCGCCTAGCGCCCAGCACAGATACGCAGTATTTT.

The rearrangement uses TRBV4-1 and TRBJ1-4; 7 bases agree with TRBD1. Germline-derived CDR1 and CDR2 are MGHRA and YSYEKL. This CDR3 has 18 residues. The V and J ends lost 0 bases and 0 bases, in that order; junction bases with no gene match: 7. As DNA, the CDR3 is TGCGCCAGCAGCCAAGATACTAGACAGGGTTCAACTAATGAAAAACTGTTTTTT. This gives the protein CASSQDTRQGSTNEKLFF.

The chain recombines TRBV5-1 with TRBJ1-4; D possibly corresponds to TRBD1 (6 bases). The germline gives CDR1 SGHRS, CDR2 YFSETQ. Trimming took 2 bases from V and 2 from J, leaving 13 bases between them. CDR3 length: 16 residues. The CDR3 DNA sequence: TGCGCCAGCAGCTTTCAAGGGGGTAGTACTAATGAAAAACTGTTTTTT. Its protein product is CASSFQGGSTNEKLFF.

V is TRBV5-1 and J is TRBJ2-2; 8 bases fit TRBD1. Germline V gives CDR1 SGHRS, CDR2 YFSETQ. The CDR3 length is 15 residues. The junction had 5 bases not matched to a gene; V was cut back by 3 bases and J by 4 bases. The DNA for the CDR3 is TGCGCCAGCAGCTGGCAGGGGGCGGGCACCGGGGAGCTGTTTTTT. It yields the protein CASSWQGAGTGELFF.

This chain's CDR3 is CASSFGGSNEQFF. As DNA, the CDR3 is TGCGCCAGCAGCTTTGGTGGGAGCAATGAGCAGTTCTTC. The genes are TRBV5-1 and TRBJ2-1; D is possibly TRBD2 (5 bases). V lost 2 bases, J lost 6 bases, and 9 bases lay in between. This CDR3 has 13 amino acids. From germline, CDR1 is SGHRS and CDR2 YFSETQ.

The chain uses TRBV7-3 and TRBJ2-5; 8 bases are shared with TRBD1. Germline-derived CDR1 and CDR2 are SGHTA and FQGTGA. The CDR3 is 14 residues long. V shed 6 bases, J shed 4 bases, and the junction held 7 bases outside the gene matches. The CDR3 region is CASSQDRASETQYF. The DNA of the CDR3 is TGTGCCAGCAGTCAGGACAGGGCGTCAGAGACCCAGTACTTC.

This clone was counted a single time. The V and J genes are TRBV9 and TRBJ2-1, with D possibly matching TRBD2 (5 bases). Germline CDR1 SGDLS, CDR2 YYNGEE. V was pared by 4 bases and J by 8 bases, with 16 bases between. This CDR3 comprises 14 residues. CDR3 protein: CASSRAPFSDEQFF. CDR3 bases: TGTGCCAGCAGCCGGGCACCTTTTAGCGATGAGCAGTTCTTC.

In DNA, the CDR3 is TGTGCCAGCTCACCGGGGAACCCCTCCTACGAGCAGTACTTC. Amino acid sequence: CASSPGNPSYEQYF. The V call is TRBV18, the J call TRBJ2-7; no clear D gene. This CDR3 contains 14 residues. Per the germline V gene, CDR1 is KGHSH and CDR2 is LQKENI. V was cut by 3 bases and J by 0 bases, with 9 bases left in between.

V usage is TRBV5-8 and J usage is TRBJ1-2; D is undetermined. The CDR3 totals 12 residues. V was clipped by 0 bases and J by 13 bases, with 13 bases between them. Germline CDR1 reads SGHTS; CDR2 reads YDEGEE. CDR3: CASSLVGALSTF. DNA of the CDR3: TGTGCCAGCAGCTTGGTGGGAGCTCTCTCCACCTTC.